The T cell receptor (beta chain) under discussion was sequenced for a study of cytomegalovirus exposure and HLA in healthy donors (dated by TCRdb to 2016 to 2017). Study-wide context: An earlier analysis of 587 of the donors reported about 300 Gb of sequence data and around 110 million unique TCR beta sequences obtained from roughly 170 million T cells. Along with the roughly 710-subject first cohort, a separate validation cohort of over 90 different subjects was used. The study was designed to test whether signatures of past pathogen exposure could be identified by cataloging public T cell receptors. A later analysis re-examined previously published TCR beta repertoires from 500 to 700 donors and added high-resolution HLA genotyping to investigate patterns of TCR occurrence. High-throughput TCR immunosequencing, statistical association of individual TCRs with disease status, and machine learning were combined to predict cytomegalovirus infection status. The study used immunosequencing to profile the T cell repertoires of under 700 subjects and linked those repertoires to cytomegalovirus serostatus. Across approximately 400 genotyped donors of the cohort, an average of about 240,000 unique TCR beta nucleotide sequences per donor were sequenced, and 15% to 20% of those sequences were non-productive. Every repertoire in the discovery cohort had been generated on one and the same sequencing platform. HLA typing covered class I and class II loci at four-digit resolution. Among the roughly 410 genotyped donors, around 81% belonged to the genetic ancestry cluster associated with self-reported Caucasian donors. The later analysis used no new phenotypic data to find candidate immune exposures, relying instead on TCR beta sequences and their occurrence across donors. Donor age, sex, ethnicity and CMV serostatus were collected together with the repertoire data. An early release covering roughly 600 HLA-typed donors comprised 250 to 350 gigabases of sequencing data and around 86 million unique TCR sequences. Typing coverage varied by locus: about 620-640 donors for A, B, C, DRB1 and DQB1; approximately 500 for DQA1; 606 for DPA1; roughly 450 for DPB1. A later genetic analysis took genome-wide SNP genotypes for about three fifths of the roughly 700 donors and used that subset as a discovery cohort. To decide whether each TCR beta V gene segment behaved as functional or pseudogenic, an earlier analysis of several hundred of the donors relied on high-throughput TCR beta sequencing. A handful of DR-DQ haplotypes were treated as single units for association and clustering because of strong linkage in the cohort. Results and caveats for the whole study, not just this receptor: While some public TCRs were present in many individuals, most TCR sequences turned up only very rarely across donors. In the study, approximately 160 TCR beta chains were listed as associated with cytomegalovirus. Immune exposure information for the cohort was limited to CMV serostatus. Some IMGT-functional V segments, including TRBV6-2 and TRBV6-3, could not be told apart with the 87-base-pair reads, so those segments were excluded. Several of the top co-occurrence clusters appeared to be linked to parvovirus B19, influenza, CMV and Epstein-Barr virus, according to a later analysis. Over 15 rarely observed V segments, including chromosome 9 orphons, were excluded from the earlier analysis of a few hundred of the donors because counts were too low. A cluster of highly shared sequence variants was judged likely to be a technical artifact of the sequencing pipeline. The classifier was reported to diagnose cytomegalovirus status with high specificity and sensitivity in both the original and validation cohorts. Correlated functional status among segregating V segments might be attributable to linkage disequilibrium, but an unknown experimental factor could not be ruled out. A later analysis found that most CMV-associated TCR beta chains appeared HLA-restricted, with HLA associations seemingly driven largely by CMV exposure. Sequencing depth was assumed to be roughly uniform across donors in the presence/absence analyses, though that assumption may not hold. HLA typing was unavailable for some donors at each locus, so association tests used only the typed subset. In an earlier analysis of under 600 of the donors, most TCR beta V segments were observed in productive rearrangements about 87% or about 30% of the time, broadly matching IMGT annotations. In a later analysis, TCR association rates were found to vary across HLA loci, with the most associated TCRs seen for DRB1 alleles and the fewest for HLA-C alleles. A later analysis found that HLA-associated TCR beta chains were more clonally expanded and had lower generation probabilities than equally common non-associated chains. When HLA alleles, especially DR and DQ, strongly co-occurred, TCR associations were difficult to assign to individual alleles. An association between a missense DCLRE1C variant and V-gene and J-gene trimming of TCR beta chains was found in a later genetic analysis and replicated in an independent cohort. Specific HLA alleles were associated with 15,000 to 20,000 TCR beta sequences at a false discovery rate of 0.05 in a later analysis. The authors suggested that the approach could potentially be generalized to other disease states and immunological phenotypes. In vitro tests confirmed that three of the cytomegalovirus-associated TCR beta chains recognize cytomegalovirus antigens. A further reported finding was that TCR beta sequences accurately predicted the HLA-A and HLA-B alleles for most subjects in the first cohort. According to a later genetic analysis, donors in an Asian-associated ancestry cluster had fewer N-insertions in productive TCRs than the approximately 670-donor mean. The cohort was sequenced for TCR beta chains only, and without alpha or paired-chain data the features that could be detected were limited.

On this clone: Its recognized antigen is unknown. The sample holds no much larger clone one base away, and base qualities are not on file.

To prepare the library, the immunoSEQ multiplex PCR assay was applied. The multiplex PCR relied on a mix of 60 forward primers for TCR Vbeta segments and 13 reverse primers for TCR Jbeta segments. Amplification of the CDR3 region of rearranged TCR beta genes was performed with a multiplex PCR assay on genomic DNA. On the Illumina HiSeq System, the amplified TCR beta libraries were sequenced as 87-base-pair reads. The paper's processing steps were these. In a later analysis, around 80 million unique TCR beta chains were counted across the roughly 700 repertoires, and roughly 11 million of these chains were shared by at least two donors. Raw reads were error-corrected and collapsed into unique sequences with a nearest-neighbor algorithm that merged closely related sequences to remove PCR and sequencing errors. Alignment of CDR3 sequences to IMGT reference sequences was used to assign V, D and J gene segments. Each retained sequence needed at least a six-nucleotide match to both a V gene segment and a J gene segment. Rearrangements were classified as productive when the CDR3 lacked stop codons and remained in frame with V and J, and all other rearrangements were classified as non-productive. CDR3 was defined according to IMGT convention as the region running from the second conserved V-encoded cysteine to the conserved J-encoded phenylalanine. The earlier analysis of about 590 of the donors excluded sequences that lacked an unambiguous match to a single V gene segment. An earlier analysis of several hundred of the donors called V segments functional above 56.7% productive rearrangements and segregating when the between-donor standard deviation exceeded 5%. A statistical classification framework was built to diagnose cytomegalovirus status from the catalog of TCR beta chain sequences. In a later analysis, V and J genes were assigned by comparing TCR nucleotide sequences against IMGT/GENE-DB human TR gene sequences. The TCRdist pipeline was used in a later analysis to assign CDR3 sequences and most-parsimonious VDJ recombination scenarios. In a later analysis, every TCR beta chain was defined by the combination of its CDR3 amino acid sequence and its V-gene family, and reads without a unique V-gene family were dropped. As a way to deal with suspected cross-contamination and a sequencing artifact, a later analysis dropped roughly 620 nucleotide sequences that were highly shared and had low generation probability. In a later analysis, a clonal expansion index for each public chain was calculated from normalized within-repertoire ranks of inferred template counts. In a later analysis, generation probabilities were computed with a VDJ recombination model fitted to out-of-frame rearrangements, and the resulting probabilities were checked against IGoR. Hypergeometric tests were used in a later analysis to score TCR-TCR, TCR-HLA and TCR-CMV co-occurrence, with a repertoire-size bias correction applied to the TCR pairs. False discovery rates were estimated in a later analysis by permuting HLA or CMV assignments 20 times. A later analysis grouped co-occurring TCRs with DBSCAN, adding TCRdist sequence similarity when clustering within HLA-allele-positive subsets. Repertoires with fewer than 30,000 or more than 120,000 public chains were left out of co-occurrence clustering, as were about five repertoires with anomalous nucleotide sharing. What TCRdb holds here is the immuneACCESS table cut down to in-frame rearrangements. Part of the clones is not present; checked against another copy, under half of the missing clones reflect an unresolved V gene, and the others are unexplained. V, J and clone size are taken as reported in that table, and D and trimming were inferred from the DNA itself. The sample table contains about 130,000 clones; only one count was recorded for approximately 80% of them. The ten largest clones represent under 5% of the sample.

The germline V end is reduced by 2 bases and the J end by 5 bases; junction bases left unmatched: 11. Reading from cysteine to phenylalanine, the CDR3 counts 15 amino acids. Just CDR3 DNA is preserved here, 45 bases in frame from base 1. Looking up the germline V gene (reference sequence) yields CDR1 GTSNPN and CDR2 SVGIG. The cohort consisted of 650 to 850 healthy bone marrow donors. At the time of sampling, all cohort members were nominally healthy, though unrecorded immune exposures were likely present. The donor was CMV seropositive and was included in the group of some 290 seropositive cohort members. Every donor gave a peripheral blood sample, and the peripheral blood mononuclear cells from that sample were used for TCR beta sequencing. The Qiagen DNeasy Blood Extraction Kit was used to extract genomic DNA from the blood cell samples.

The origin of this receptor is a male donor in good health and CMV-seropositive. The chain links TRBV30 with TRBJ1-2; the central 7 bases match TRBD1. The sequencing sample was made of PBMCs. The DNA sequence is given as TGTGCCTGGAGTCAACCAGGGGGTGGAGGGTATGGCTACACCTTC. This encodes CAWSQPGGGGYGYTF.